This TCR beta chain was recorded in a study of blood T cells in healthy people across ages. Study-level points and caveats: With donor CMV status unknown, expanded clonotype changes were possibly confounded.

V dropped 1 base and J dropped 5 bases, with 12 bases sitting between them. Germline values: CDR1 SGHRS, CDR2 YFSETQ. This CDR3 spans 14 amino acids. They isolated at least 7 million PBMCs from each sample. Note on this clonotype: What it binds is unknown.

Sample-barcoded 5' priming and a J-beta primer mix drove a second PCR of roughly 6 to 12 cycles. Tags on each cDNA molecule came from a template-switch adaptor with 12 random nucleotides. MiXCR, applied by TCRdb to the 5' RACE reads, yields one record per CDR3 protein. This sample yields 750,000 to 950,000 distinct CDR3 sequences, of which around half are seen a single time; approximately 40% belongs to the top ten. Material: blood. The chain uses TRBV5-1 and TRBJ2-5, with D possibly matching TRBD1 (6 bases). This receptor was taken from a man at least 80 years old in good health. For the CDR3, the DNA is TGCGCCAGCAGCTTGACAGGGCCATCGGAGACCCAGTACTTC. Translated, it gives CASSLTGPSETQYF.